The 11 T cell receptor beta chains listed next were all sequenced from one sample in a study of cytomegalovirus exposure and HLA in healthy donors. It was with 60 Vbeta and 13 Jbeta primers that the PCR ran. Using immunoSEQ multiplex PCR, the repertoire was profiled, and TCRdb retains in-frame clones only, with some absent. The repertoire consists of 150,000 to 200,000 clones, with about 80% occurring once and the leading ten covering about 2.3%. Material: PBMCs. The receptors stem from a woman in her thirties in good health and CMV-seronegative.

The sample holds a few counts of this clone. This sequence joins TRBV28 and TRBJ1-4; 7 positions agree with TRBD1. CDR3 length: 14 amino acids. In germline, CDR1 is MDHEN, CDR2 SYDVKM. Trimming at V came to 2 bases and at J to 8 bases, leaving 5 bases not matched to a gene. The CDR3 sequence: CASSLADREEKLFF. The CDR3 DNA reads as TGTGCCAGCAGTTTAGCAGACAGGGAGGAAAAACTGTTTTTT.

There are a few counts of this clone. This chain uses TRBV7-2 with TRBJ1-2; 8 bases agree with TRBD1. V lost 5 bases, J lost 6 bases, and 5 bases stayed unmatched. Germline V gene sequence: CDR1 SGHTA, CDR2 FQGNSA. This CDR3 comprises 13 residues. CDR3: CASSPRDRNGYTF. DNA for the CDR3: TGTGCCAGCAGCCCAAGGGACAGGAATGGCTACACCTTC. Full variable domain (remainder filled in from reference TRBV7-2 and TRBJ1-2): GAGVSQSPSNKVTEKGKDVELRCDPISGHTALYWYRQSLGQGLEFLIYFQGNSAPDKSGLPSDRFSAERTGGSVSTLTIQRTQQEDSAVYLCASSPRDRNGYTFGSGTRLTVV.

The rearrangement uses TRBV18 and TRBJ1-5, with 7 bases matching TRBD1. CDR1 KGHSH and CDR2 LQKENI come from the germline V gene. The CDR3 is 17 amino acids. Losses at the gene ends were 0 bases for V and 0 bases for J; bases not matched to a gene: 5. CDR3 loop: CASSPPGDSGSNQPQHF. CDR3 bases: TGTGCCAGCTCACCACCGGGGGACAGCGGTAGCAATCAGCCCCAGCATTTT.

The genes are TRBV28 and TRBJ2-5; 9 positions match TRBD2. The V and J ends lost 4 bases and 3 bases, in that order; junction bases with no gene match: 12. The V gene's germline CDR1 is MDHEN and CDR2 SYDVKM. The CDR3 totals 17 residues. The chain's CDR3 is CASSYPPIGLAKETQYF. In DNA, the CDR3 is TGTGCCAGCAGTTACCCTCCAATCGGACTAGCGAAAGAGACCCAGTACTTC.

The rearrangement uses TRBV5-1 and TRBJ2-3, with 9 bases fitting TRBD1. CDR3 length equals 16 residues. CDR1 is SGHRS, CDR2 YFSETQ, per germline. V gave up 0 bases and J gave up 3 bases; unmatched junction bases: 5. CDR3 sequence reads: CASSLAGTGRTDTQYF. DNA for the CDR3: TGCGCCAGCAGCTTGGCAGGGACAGGGCGAACAGATACGCAGTATTTT.

Only one count was recorded for this clone. V usage is TRBV20-1 and J usage is TRBJ1-6; D gene uncertain. V lost 3 bases to trimming and J lost 9 bases, with 6 bases between them. CDR1 and CDR2 (germline): DFQATT, SNEGSKA (reference sequence). This CDR3 region has 11 residues. CDR3 loop: CSARSGSPLHF. The DNA of the CDR3 is TGCAGTGCTAGGTCAGGTTCACCCCTCCACTTT.

This rearrangement joins TRBV19 to TRBJ1-1, with D unresolved. The CDR3 has 13 amino acids. Trimming stripped 2 bases from V and 1 base from J, with 5 bases between. CDR1 and CDR2 (germline): LNHDA, SQIVND (reference sequence). The CDR3 DNA reads TGTGCCAGTAGTATAAGCCAGAACACTGAAGCTTTCTTT. Protein product: CASSISQNTEAFF.

CDR3 sequence: CASSNPVQGEETQYF. The CDR3 DNA reads as TGTGCCAGCAGCAATCCGGTACAGGGCGAAGAGACCCAGTACTTC. The chain joins TRBV21-1 to TRBJ2-5; TRBD1 is taken as the D call from the table, unchecked against the DNA. TRBV21-1 is described as a pseudogene. There are 15 residues in the CDR3.

The genes are TRBV23-1 and TRBJ2-5; 8 nucleotides agree with TRBD1. TRBV23-1 is placed among ORFs of uncertain function. V lost 7 bases to trimming and J lost 3 bases; unmatched junction nucleotides: 4. This CDR3 comprises 13 residues. The DNA of the CDR3 is TGCGCCAGCAAGACAGGGGTAAAAGAGACCCAGTACTTC. Translating it yields CASKTGVKETQYF.

The J gene is TRBJ1-2, the V gene TRBV27, with a weak D call TRBD1 (5 bases). This CDR3 has 15 residues. V lost 6 bases, J lost 5 bases, and 19 bases lay in between. Per germline, CDR1 MNHEY and CDR2 SMNVEV (reference sequence). CDR3 amino acids: CASRGLGQGPYGYTF. For the CDR3, the DNA is TGTGCCAGCAGGGGGCTTGGGCAGGGCCCTTATGGCTACACCTTC.

There are a few counts of this clone. The chain employs TRBV4-3 and TRBJ1-5; possible D gene TRBD1, 5 bases. The germline V gene has CDR1 LGHNA and CDR2 YSLEER. This CDR3 comprises 16 residues. The germline V and J ends were trimmed by 0 bases and 6 bases, with 15 bases remaining between them. CDR3 region: CASSQDLTGVGQPQHF. The CDR3 coding sequence is TGCGCCAGCAGCCAAGATCTAACGGGGGTGGGTCAGCCCCAGCATTTT.